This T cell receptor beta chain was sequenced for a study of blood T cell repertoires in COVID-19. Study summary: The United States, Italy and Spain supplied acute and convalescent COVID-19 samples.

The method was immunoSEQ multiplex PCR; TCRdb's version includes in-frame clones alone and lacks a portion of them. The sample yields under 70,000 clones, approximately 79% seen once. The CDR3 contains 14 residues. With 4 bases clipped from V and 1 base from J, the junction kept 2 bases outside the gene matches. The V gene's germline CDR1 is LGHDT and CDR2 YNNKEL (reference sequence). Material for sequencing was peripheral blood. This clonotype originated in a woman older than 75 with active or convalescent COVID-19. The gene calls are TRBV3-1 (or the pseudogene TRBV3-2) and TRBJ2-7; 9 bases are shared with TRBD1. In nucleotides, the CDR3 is TGTGCCAGCAGCCCGGGACAGGGTTCCTACGAGCAGTACTTC. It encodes CASSPGQGSYEQYF.